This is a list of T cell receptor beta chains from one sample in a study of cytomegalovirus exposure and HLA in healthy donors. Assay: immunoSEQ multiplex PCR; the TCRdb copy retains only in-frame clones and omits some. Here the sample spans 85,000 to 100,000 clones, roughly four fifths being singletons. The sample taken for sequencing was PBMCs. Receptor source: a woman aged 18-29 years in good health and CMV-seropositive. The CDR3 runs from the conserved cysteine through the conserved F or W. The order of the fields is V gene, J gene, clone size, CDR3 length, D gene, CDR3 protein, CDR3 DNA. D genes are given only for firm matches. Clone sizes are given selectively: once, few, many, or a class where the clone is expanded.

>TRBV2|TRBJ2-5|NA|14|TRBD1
CASQRTGGPETQYF
TGTGCCAGCCAGAGGACAGGGGGCCCGGAGACCCAGTACTTC
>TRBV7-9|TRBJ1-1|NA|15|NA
CASSLEAGKTIEAFF
TGTGCCAGCAGCTTAGAGGCGGGGAAGACAATTGAAGCTTTCTTT
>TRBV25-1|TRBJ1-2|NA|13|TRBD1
CASTQGAGYGYTF
TGTGCCAGTACACAGGGGGCTGGCTATGGCTACACCTTC
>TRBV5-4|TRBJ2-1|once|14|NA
CASSLPHSYNEQFF
TGTGCCAGCAGCTTGCCCCACTCCTACAATGAGCAGTTCTTC
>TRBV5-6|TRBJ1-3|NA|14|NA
CASSFGNSGNTIYF
TGTGCCAGCAGCTTCGGGAACTCTGGAAACACCATATATTTT
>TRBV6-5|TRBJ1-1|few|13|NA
CASSLVRNTEAFF
TGTGCCAGCAGTCTTGTGCGGAACACTGAAGCTTTCTTT
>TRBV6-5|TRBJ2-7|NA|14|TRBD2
CASSQTSGGYEQYF
TGTGCCAGCAGCCAGACCTCGGGAGGCTACGAGCAGTACTTC
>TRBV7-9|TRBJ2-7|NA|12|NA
CASSSVSYEQYF
TGTGCCAGCAGCTCAGTGTCCTACGAGCAGTACTTC
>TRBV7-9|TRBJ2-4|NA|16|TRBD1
CASSNPSRDRDPIQYF
TGTGCCAGCAGCAATCCTTCCCGGGACAGGGACCCAATTCAGTACTTC
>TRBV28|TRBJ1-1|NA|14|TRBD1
CASRLDRGNTEAFF
TGTGCCAGCAGGTTAGACAGGGGGAACACTGAAGCTTTCTTT
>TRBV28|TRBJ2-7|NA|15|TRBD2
CASTIHSGRGYEQYF
TGTGCCAGCACCATTCACAGCGGGAGGGGTTACGAGCAGTACTTC